This record covers a single TCR beta chain. The ends were cut back, 4 bases at V and 3 bases at J, with 18 bases in the middle. The length of the CDR3 is 17 residues. Germline values: CDR1 SNHLY, CDR2 FYNNEI. This table comes from immunoSEQ multiplex PCR, and its TCRdb copy is limited to in-frame clones, with some not included. The sample consists of about 110,000 clones, 88% of them appearing once. The data stem from a study of blood T cell repertoires in COVID-19. Across the study: PBMCs, B-cell-depleted T cells, or T cells were the source of the cDNA or gDNA that made up the material.

This clonotype was sampled from a human donor in a cohort sampled during active COVID-19. The rearrangement uses TRBV2 and TRBJ1-4; a possible D gene is TRBD1 (5 bases). Sequencing input: peripheral blood. As DNA, the CDR3 is TGTGCCAGCAGTGGTATAGGGGTTCGGTCAGCTAATGAAAAACTGTTTTTT. It yields the protein CASSGIGVRSANEKLFF.